This TCR beta chain was sequenced for a study of blood T cell repertoires in COVID-19. This table comes from immunoSEQ multiplex PCR, and its TCRdb copy is limited to in-frame clones, with some not included. This repertoire shows under 350,000 clones, about 85% found once; its top ten account for around 3.6%. This CDR3 has 16 residues. V was trimmed by 5 bases and J by 3 bases, leaving 21 bases between them. Germline lookup yields CDR1 SGHRS and CDR2 YFSETQ. V is TRBV5-1 and J is TRBJ2-7; tentative D call: TRBD2 (5 bases). This TCR came from a young man with active or convalescent COVID-19. The sequenced sample was peripheral blood. The CDR3 DNA sequence: TGCGCCAGCAGTCCGGGGTACAGTCACTCCAACTACGAGCAGTACTTC. This gives the protein CASSPGYSHSNYEQYF.